What follows are 11 T cell receptor beta chains derived from one specimen sequenced in a study of graft-versus-host responses after intestinal transplantation. Repertoires were generated with immunoSEQ multiplex PCR, while TCRdb's copy carries only in-frame clones and drops some. The data show 20,000 to 25,000 clones, with roughly 79% seen just once and under 4% held by the top ten. Processing released intraepithelial and lamina propria lymphocytes from the graft tissue. This material consisted of ileum tissue, taken 12 days after intestinal transplant. Receptor source: a human patient who received an intestinal transplant, so some T cells may come from the graft donor.

V gene TRBV5-8 combines with J gene TRBJ1-5, with TRBD1 matching over 10 bases. Germline CDR1 is SGHTS and CDR2 is YDEGEE. The CDR3 totals 16 residues. V gave up 4 bases and J gave up 4 bases; unmatched junction bases: 8. The CDR3 DNA sequence: TGTGCCAGCAGCCCCCGGGACAGGGGCTTGAATCAGCCCCAGCATTTT. This gives the protein CASSPRDRGLNQPQHF.

The chain uses TRBV7-3 and TRBJ2-5, with 8 bases lining up with TRBD2. With V trimmed by 5 bases and J by 2 bases, 7 bases remained unmatched. The CDR3 sequence is 15 residues long. Germline loops: CDR1 SGHTA, CDR2 FQGTGA. The CDR3 nucleotides are TGTGCCAGCAGCAAACTAGCGGCGACTCAAGAGACCCAGTACTTC. The encoded protein is CASSKLAATQETQYF.

This rearrangement joins TRBV2 to TRBJ2-5; 9 nucleotides agree with TRBD2. The V gene end was trimmed by 10 bases and the J gene end by 1 base; junction bases not matched to a gene: 7. CDR1 is SNHLY and CDR2 is FYNNEI in the germline V gene. This CDR3 contains 14 residues. The CDR3 reads CAKSTSGPQETQYF. The CDR3 coding sequence is TGTGCCAAATCGACTAGCGGCCCCCAAGAGACCCAGTACTTC.

The chain uses TRBV5-6 and TRBJ2-1; 9 bases agree with TRBD1. The CDR3 loop spans 15 amino acids. Germline-derived CDR1 and CDR2 are SGHDT and YYEEEE. Trimming cost V 2 bases and J 7 bases; bases outside gene matches: 7. The CDR3 spells CASSFGTGSSNEQFF. Here the CDR3 DNA reads TGTGCCAGCAGCTTCGGGACAGGGTCTTCGAATGAGCAGTTCTTC.

The chain links TRBV5-1 to TRBJ2-5, with 8 bases that match TRBD2. Trimming cost V 0 bases and J 2 bases; bases outside gene matches: 9. CDR1 and CDR2 (germline): SGHRS, YFSETQ. The CDR3 is 17 residues long. The CDR3 DNA follows: TGCGCCAGCAGCTTGGGGGGATTAGCGGGGAAACAAGAGACCCAGTACTTC. As protein: CASSLGGLAGKQETQYF.

The chain combines TRBV4-1 with TRBJ2-7; 9 bases agree with TRBD2. This CDR3 comprises 18 residues. V trimming: 0 bases; J trimming: 0 bases; junction bases outside the gene matches: 9. CDR1 and CDR2 (germline): MGHRA, YSYEKL. CDR3 bases: TGCGCCAGCAGCCAAGATCGGGGTAGCGGGGGCTACTCCTACGAGCAGTACTTC. Translating it yields CASSQDRGSGGYSYEQYF.

This rearrangement joins TRBV5-4 to TRBJ2-3; D is possibly TRBD2 (6 bases). V lost 7 bases and J lost 4, with 16 bases in between. Germline assignment: CDR1 SGHNT and CDR2 YYREEE (reference sequence). CDR3 size: 14 residues. The CDR3 DNA reads as TGTGCCAGCTGGAGGGACGGGAACGCAGATACGCAGTATTTT. The encoded protein is CASWRDGNADTQYF. Variable domain in full (rest from reference TRBV5-4 and TRBJ2-3): ETGVTQSPTHLIKTRGQQVTLRCSSQSGHNTVSWYQQALGQGPQFIFQYYREEENGRGNFPPRFSGLQFPNYSSELNVNALELDDSALYLCASWRDGNADTQYFGPGTRLTVL.

The chain is built from TRBV10-3 and TRBJ2-3; 7 bases map to TRBD1. Per germline, CDR1 ENHRY and CDR2 SYGVKD. Trimming removed 7 bases from V and 5 bases from J; junction bases left unmatched: 12. The CDR3 length is 15 residues. The CDR3 DNA follows: TGTGCCATCAACCCGACAGGGCCCCCGGGAGATACGCAGTATTTT. Translating gives CAINPTGPPGDTQYF.

The chain has TRBV7-2 and TRBJ2-7; unclear D gene. Per the germline V gene, CDR1 is SGHTA and CDR2 is FQGNSA. The CDR3 runs 14 residues. V was trimmed by 1 base and J by 2 bases, leaving 9 bases between them. As DNA, the CDR3 is TGTGCCAGCAGCTTAGGACCAGGAACCTACGAGCAGTACTTC. This encodes CASSLGPGTYEQYF.

The chain is built from TRBV6-6 and TRBJ2-7; 9 bases agree with TRBD2. Trimming removed 6 bases from V and 2 bases from J; junction bases left unmatched: 8. The CDR3 totals 15 residues. Germline CDR1 MNHNY, CDR2 SVGAGI (reference sequence). The CDR3 protein is CASSPGTSLAYEQYF. As DNA, the CDR3 is TGTGCCAGCAGCCCCGGGACTAGCCTGGCCTACGAGCAGTACTTC.

This clone has a single count. This chain joins TRBV11-2 and TRBJ2-1; unclear D gene. Trimming cost V 5 bases and J 2 bases, with 13 bases left between them. The CDR3 contains 15 residues. CDR1 and CDR2 (germline): SGHAT, FQNNGV. DNA for the CDR3: TGTGCCAGCAGCCAGACTGCAGCGCCCTACAATGAGCAGTTCTTC. This encodes CASSQTAAPYNEQFF. Full variable domain (rest looked up from reference TRBV11-2 and TRBJ2-1): EAGVAQSPRYKIIEKRQSVAFWCNPISGHATLYWYQQILGQGPKLLIQFQNNGVVDDSQLPKDRFSAERLKGVDSTLKIQPAKLEDSAVYLCASSQTAAPYNEQFFGPGTRLTVL.